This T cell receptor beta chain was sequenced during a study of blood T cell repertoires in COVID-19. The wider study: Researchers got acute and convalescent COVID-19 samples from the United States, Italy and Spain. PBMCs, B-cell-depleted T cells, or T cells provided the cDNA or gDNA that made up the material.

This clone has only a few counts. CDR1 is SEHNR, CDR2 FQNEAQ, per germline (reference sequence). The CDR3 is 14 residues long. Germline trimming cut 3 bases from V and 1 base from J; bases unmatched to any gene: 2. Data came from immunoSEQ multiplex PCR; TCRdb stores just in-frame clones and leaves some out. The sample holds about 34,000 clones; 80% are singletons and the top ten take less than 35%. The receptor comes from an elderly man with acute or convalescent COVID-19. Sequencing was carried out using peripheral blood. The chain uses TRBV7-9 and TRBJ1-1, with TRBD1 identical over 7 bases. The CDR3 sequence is CASSLQGGNTEAFF. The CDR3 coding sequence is TGTGCCAGCAGCTTGCAGGGGGGGAACACTGAAGCTTTCTTT. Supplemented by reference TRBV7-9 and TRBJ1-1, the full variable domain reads DTGVSQNPRHKITKRGQNVTFRCDPISEHNRLYWYRQTLGQGPEFLTYFQNEAQLEKSRLLSDRFSAERPKGSFSTLEIQRTEQGDSAMYLCASSLQGGNTEAFFGQGTRLTVV.